This is a list of T cell receptor beta chains from one sample in a study of T-cell memory formation after mild COVID-19. TCRdb re-called the 5' RACE reads through MiXCR, storing one row per CDR3 protein. The sample carries about 350,000 distinct CDR3 sequences, roughly 14% recorded once. The sequenced sample was PBMCs or a T cell subset sorted from them (not recorded which). These receptors originate from a man between 18 and 35 years old who had mild COVID-19 (a few samples of this study predate the infection). Cell type and time point are not known. The CDR3 runs from the conserved cysteine through the conserved F or W. Part of the rows lack a size; the others show once, few, many or a class for expanded clones.

j_call: TRBJ2-1; v_call: TRBV19; clone_size: many; cdr3_length: 17; cdr3_aa: CASSIKPLLQGYNEQFF
j_call: TRBJ2-3; v_call: TRBV7-9; clone_size: few; cdr3_length: 12; cdr3_aa: CASAGWADTQYF
j_call: TRBJ1-6; v_call: TRBV7-2; clone_size: once; cdr3_length: 16; cdr3_aa: CASSTKGLLYNSPLHF
j_call: TRBJ2-7; v_call: TRBV7-9; clone_size: -; cdr3_length: 14; cdr3_aa: CASSLGDLVHEQYF
j_call: TRBJ2-5; v_call: TRBV18; clone_size: few; cdr3_length: 14; cdr3_aa: CASSPSNSQETQYF
j_call: TRBJ2-7; v_call: TRBV7-2; clone_size: -; cdr3_length: 14; cdr3_aa: CASSPLDRGGEQYF
j_call: TRBJ2-3; v_call: TRBV20-1; clone_size: few; cdr3_length: 15; cdr3_aa: CSARDWSRGRDTQYF
j_call: TRBJ2-7; v_call: TRBV12-3/TRBV12-4; clone_size: -; cdr3_length: 14; cdr3_aa: CASSLSYSSYEQYF
j_call: TRBJ1-2; v_call: TRBV12-3/TRBV12-4; clone_size: many; cdr3_length: 17; cdr3_aa: CASSRLPYPGRNYGYTF
j_call: TRBJ2-7; v_call: TRBV6-2/TRBV6-3; clone_size: -; cdr3_length: 13; cdr3_aa: CASRRTGGYEQYF
j_call: TRBJ1-2; v_call: TRBV28; clone_size: many; cdr3_length: 13; cdr3_aa: CASTEYSNYGYTF
j_call: TRBJ2-3; v_call: TRBV9; clone_size: -; cdr3_length: 16; cdr3_aa: CASSVISGGSTDTQYF
j_call: TRBJ1-1; v_call: TRBV6-2/TRBV6-3; clone_size: -; cdr3_length: 18; cdr3_aa: CASSYLVVGSGEHTEAFF
j_call: TRBJ1-1; v_call: TRBV30; clone_size: -; cdr3_length: 12; cdr3_aa: CAWSDGNTEAFF
j_call: TRBJ2-5; v_call: TRBV24-1; clone_size: few; cdr3_length: 12; cdr3_aa: CATSDYTETQYF
j_call: TRBJ1-4; v_call: TRBV4-3; clone_size: few; cdr3_length: 15; cdr3_aa: CASSQDPVSYEKLFF
j_call: TRBJ2-3; v_call: TRBV5-1; clone_size: many; cdr3_length: 13; cdr3_aa: CASSFKGTDTQYF
j_call: TRBJ2-3; v_call: TRBV20-1; clone_size: many; cdr3_length: 12; cdr3_aa: CSARGLLEPQYF
j_call: TRBJ1-1; v_call: TRBV7-9; clone_size: -; cdr3_length: 16; cdr3_aa: CASSWRGEVRDTEAFF
j_call: TRBJ1-1; v_call: TRBV19; clone_size: few; cdr3_length: 15; cdr3_aa: CASSPTAADYTEAFF
j_call: TRBJ1-4; v_call: TRBV6-2/TRBV6-3; clone_size: -; cdr3_length: 14; cdr3_aa: CASSYLGNGEKLFF
j_call: TRBJ2-3; v_call: TRBV4-2; clone_size: -; cdr3_length: 13; cdr3_aa: CASSLYEEGTQYF
j_call: TRBJ2-3; v_call: TRBV7-9; clone_size: -; cdr3_length: 16; cdr3_aa: CASSLEAAGGTDTQYF
j_call: TRBJ1-1; v_call: TRBV20-1; clone_size: -; cdr3_length: 11; cdr3_aa: CSATGRAEAFF
j_call: TRBJ2-7; v_call: TRBV21-1; clone_size: -; cdr3_length: 12; cdr3_aa: CASRFYRVEQYF
j_call: TRBJ2-2; v_call: TRBV9; clone_size: many; cdr3_length: 13; cdr3_aa: CASSVGRTGELFF
j_call: TRBJ1-1; v_call: TRBV7-9; clone_size: -; cdr3_length: 16; cdr3_aa: CAVRVGPLRERTEAFF
j_call: TRBJ2-1; v_call: TRBV12-3/TRBV12-4; clone_size: -; cdr3_length: 14; cdr3_aa: CASSLTALYNEQFF
j_call: TRBJ2-1; v_call: TRBV6-5; clone_size: -; cdr3_length: 18; cdr3_aa: CASYVAAGGSSSYNEQFF
j_call: TRBJ2-1; v_call: TRBV30; clone_size: few; cdr3_length: 14; cdr3_aa: CACMTSGGTGEQFF
j_call: TRBJ2-1; v_call: TRBV28; clone_size: -; cdr3_length: 14; cdr3_aa: CASNSPGTGYEQFF
j_call: TRBJ1-1; v_call: TRBV4-3; clone_size: few; cdr3_length: 15; cdr3_aa: CASSQVVSLNTEAFF
j_call: TRBJ1-1; v_call: TRBV7-2; clone_size: -; cdr3_length: 14; cdr3_aa: CASSVEGMSTEAFF
j_call: TRBJ2-2; v_call: TRBV12-3/TRBV12-4; clone_size: -; cdr3_length: 15; cdr3_aa: CASSQGGPRGGELFF
j_call: TRBJ2-7; v_call: TRBV19; clone_size: -; cdr3_length: 12; cdr3_aa: CASSIGPYEQYF
j_call: TRBJ1-1; v_call: TRBV15; clone_size: -; cdr3_length: 21; cdr3_aa: CATSRDQWGGDASRMNTEAFF
j_call: TRBJ1-2; v_call: TRBV7-9; clone_size: -; cdr3_length: 14; cdr3_aa: CASSRSTGYYGYTF
j_call: TRBJ1-1; v_call: TRBV20-1; clone_size: -; cdr3_length: 13; cdr3_aa: CSALGQAVTEAFF
j_call: TRBJ1-3; v_call: TRBV29-1; clone_size: few; cdr3_length: 14; cdr3_aa: CSASDGPSGNTIYF
j_call: TRBJ2-6; v_call: TRBV6-5; clone_size: -; cdr3_length: 15; cdr3_aa: CASSYYSSGANVLTF
j_call: TRBJ2-3; v_call: TRBV5-6; clone_size: -; cdr3_length: 19; cdr3_aa: CASSWKEAGRVTSTDTQYF
j_call: TRBJ1-5; v_call: TRBV7-2; clone_size: few; cdr3_length: 15; cdr3_aa: CASSFEGPSNQPQHF
j_call: TRBJ2-7; v_call: TRBV4-3; clone_size: few; cdr3_length: 13; cdr3_aa: CASSQETAREQYF
j_call: TRBJ2-5; v_call: TRBV7-9; clone_size: once; cdr3_length: 14; cdr3_aa: CASRRAGGGETQYF
j_call: TRBJ1-2; v_call: TRBV9; clone_size: -; cdr3_length: 15; cdr3_aa: CASSPGQGDGYGYTF
j_call: TRBJ1-1; v_call: TRBV12-3/TRBV12-4; clone_size: -; cdr3_length: 16; cdr3_aa: CASSSGTGGMDTEAFF